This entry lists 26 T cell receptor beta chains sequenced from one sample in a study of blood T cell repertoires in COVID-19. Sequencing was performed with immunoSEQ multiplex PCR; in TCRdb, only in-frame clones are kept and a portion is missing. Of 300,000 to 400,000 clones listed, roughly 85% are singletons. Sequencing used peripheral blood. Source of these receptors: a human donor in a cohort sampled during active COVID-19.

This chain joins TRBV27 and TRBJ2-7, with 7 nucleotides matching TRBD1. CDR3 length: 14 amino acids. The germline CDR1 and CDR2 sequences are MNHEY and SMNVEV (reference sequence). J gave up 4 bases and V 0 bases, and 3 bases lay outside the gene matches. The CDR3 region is CASSLSQGPYEQYF. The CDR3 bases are TGTGCCAGCAGTTTATCACAGGGGCCGTACGAGCAGTACTTC.

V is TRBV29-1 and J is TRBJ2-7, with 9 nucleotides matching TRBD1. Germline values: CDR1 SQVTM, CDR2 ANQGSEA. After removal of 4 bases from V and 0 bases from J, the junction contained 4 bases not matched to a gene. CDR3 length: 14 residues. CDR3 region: CSVGQGESSYEQYF. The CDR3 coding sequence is TGCAGCGTTGGACAGGGGGAATCCTCCTACGAGCAGTACTTC.

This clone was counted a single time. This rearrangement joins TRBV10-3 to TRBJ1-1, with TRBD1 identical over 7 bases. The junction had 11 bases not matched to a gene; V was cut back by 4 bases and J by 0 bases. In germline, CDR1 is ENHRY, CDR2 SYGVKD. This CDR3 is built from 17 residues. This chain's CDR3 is CAISGQKRDRLNTEAFF. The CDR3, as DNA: TGTGCCATCAGTGGCCAGAAGAGGGACAGACTGAACACTGAAGCTTTCTTT.

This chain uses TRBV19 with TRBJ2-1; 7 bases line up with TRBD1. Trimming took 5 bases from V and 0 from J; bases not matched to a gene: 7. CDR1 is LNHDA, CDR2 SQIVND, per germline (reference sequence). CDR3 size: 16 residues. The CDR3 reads CASSLRTGSSYNEQFF. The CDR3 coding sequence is TGTGCCAGTAGTCTACGGACAGGCAGCTCCTACAATGAGCAGTTCTTC.

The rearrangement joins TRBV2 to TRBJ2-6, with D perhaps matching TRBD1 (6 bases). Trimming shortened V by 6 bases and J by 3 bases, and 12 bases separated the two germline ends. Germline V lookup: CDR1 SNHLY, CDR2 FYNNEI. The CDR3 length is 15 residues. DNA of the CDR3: TGTGCCAGCAGATTGTGGGGGCTTGGGGCCAACGTCCTGACTTTC. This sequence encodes CASRLWGLGANVLTF.

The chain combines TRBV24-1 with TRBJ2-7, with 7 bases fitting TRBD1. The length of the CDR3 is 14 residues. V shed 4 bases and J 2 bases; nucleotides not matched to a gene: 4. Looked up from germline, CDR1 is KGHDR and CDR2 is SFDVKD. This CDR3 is CATSETGTAYEQYF. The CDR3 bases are TGTGCCACCAGTGAGACCGGGACAGCCTACGAGCAGTACTTC.

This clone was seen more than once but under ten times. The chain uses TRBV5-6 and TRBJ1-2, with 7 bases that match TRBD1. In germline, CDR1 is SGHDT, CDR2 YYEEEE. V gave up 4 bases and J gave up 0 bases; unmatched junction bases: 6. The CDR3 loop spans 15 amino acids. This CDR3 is CASSPDRVANYGYTF. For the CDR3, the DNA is TGTGCCAGCAGCCCTGACAGGGTTGCTAACTATGGCTACACCTTC.

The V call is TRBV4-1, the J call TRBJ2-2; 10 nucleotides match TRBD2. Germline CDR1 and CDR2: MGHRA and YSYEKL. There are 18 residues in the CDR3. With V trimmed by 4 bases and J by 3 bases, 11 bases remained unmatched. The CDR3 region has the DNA TGCGCCAGCAGCCGCAAACGGAGCGGGGGGGCCGACACCGGGGAGCTGTTTTTT. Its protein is CASSRKRSGGADTGELFF.

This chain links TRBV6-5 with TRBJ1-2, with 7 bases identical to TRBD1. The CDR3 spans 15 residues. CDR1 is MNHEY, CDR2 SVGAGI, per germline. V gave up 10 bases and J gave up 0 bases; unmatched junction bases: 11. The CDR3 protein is CAIQQGTLSNYGYTF. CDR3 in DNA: TGTGCCATCCAACAGGGGACCCTATCTAACTATGGCTACACCTTC.

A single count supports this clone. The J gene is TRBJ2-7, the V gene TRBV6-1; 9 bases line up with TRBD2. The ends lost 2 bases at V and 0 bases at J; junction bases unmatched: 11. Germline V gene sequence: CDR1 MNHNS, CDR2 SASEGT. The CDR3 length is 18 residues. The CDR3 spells CASSEQELAGGSSYEQYF. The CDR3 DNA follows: TGTGCCAGCAGTGAACAGGAACTAGCGGGCGGGTCCTCCTACGAGCAGTACTTC.

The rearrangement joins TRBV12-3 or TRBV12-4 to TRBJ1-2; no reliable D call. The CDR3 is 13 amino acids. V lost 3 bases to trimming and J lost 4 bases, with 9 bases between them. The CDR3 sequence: CASSFGSIYGYTF. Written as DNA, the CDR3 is TGTGCCAGCAGTTTCGGGAGTATCTATGGCTACACCTTC.

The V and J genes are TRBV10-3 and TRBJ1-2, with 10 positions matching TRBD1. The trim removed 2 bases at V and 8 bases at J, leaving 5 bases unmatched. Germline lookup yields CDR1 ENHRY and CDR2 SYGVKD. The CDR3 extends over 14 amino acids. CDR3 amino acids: CAISELGTGVGYTF. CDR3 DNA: TGTGCCATCAGTGAGCTCGGGACAGGGGTGGGCTACACCTTC.

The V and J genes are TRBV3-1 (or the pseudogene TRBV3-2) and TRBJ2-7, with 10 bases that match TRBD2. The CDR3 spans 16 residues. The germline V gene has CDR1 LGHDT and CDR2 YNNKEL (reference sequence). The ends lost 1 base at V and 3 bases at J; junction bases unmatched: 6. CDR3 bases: TGTGCCAGCAGCCAAGGGGCCAGCGGGGGGGTCTACGAGCAGTACTTC. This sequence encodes CASSQGASGGVYEQYF.

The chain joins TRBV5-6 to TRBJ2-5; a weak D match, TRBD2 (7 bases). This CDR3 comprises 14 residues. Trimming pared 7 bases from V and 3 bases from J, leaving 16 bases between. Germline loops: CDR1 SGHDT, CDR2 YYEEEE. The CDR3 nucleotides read TGTGCCAGCGATAGAGGGGGGGTGAAAGAGACCCAGTACTTC. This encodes CASDRGGVKETQYF.

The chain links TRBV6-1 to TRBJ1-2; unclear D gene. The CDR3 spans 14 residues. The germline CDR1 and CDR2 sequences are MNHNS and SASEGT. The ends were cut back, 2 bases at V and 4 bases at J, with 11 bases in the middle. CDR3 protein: CASSEKRDTYGYTF. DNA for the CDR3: TGTGCCAGCAGTGAAAAGAGAGATACCTATGGCTACACCTTC.

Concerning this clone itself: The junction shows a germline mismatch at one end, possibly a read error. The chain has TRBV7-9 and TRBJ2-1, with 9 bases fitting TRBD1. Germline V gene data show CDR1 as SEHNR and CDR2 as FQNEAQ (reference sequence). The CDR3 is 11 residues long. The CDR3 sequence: CASSLEQGAIF. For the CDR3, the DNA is TGTGCCAGCAGCTTAGAACAGGGGGCCATCTTC. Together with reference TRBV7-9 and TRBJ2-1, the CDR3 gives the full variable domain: DTGVSQNPRHKITKRGQNVTFRCDPISEHNRLYWYRQTLGQGPEFLTYFQNEAQLEKSRLLSDRFSAERPKGSFSTLEIQRTEQGDSAMYLCASSLEQGAIFGPGTRLTVL.

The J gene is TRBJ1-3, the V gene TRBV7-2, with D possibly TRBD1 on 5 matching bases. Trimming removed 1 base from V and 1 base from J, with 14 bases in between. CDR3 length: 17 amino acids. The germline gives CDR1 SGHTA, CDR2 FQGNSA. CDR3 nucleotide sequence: TGTGCCAGCAGCTTAGTTATCGGGGGGGGATCTGGAAACACCATATATTTT. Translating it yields CASSLVIGGGSGNTIYF.

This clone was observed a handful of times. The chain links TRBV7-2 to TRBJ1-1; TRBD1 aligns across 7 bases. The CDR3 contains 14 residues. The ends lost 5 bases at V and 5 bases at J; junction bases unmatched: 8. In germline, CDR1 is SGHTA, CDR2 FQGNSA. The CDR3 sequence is CASSQKGGRTEAFF. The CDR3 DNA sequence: TGTGCCAGCAGCCAAAAAGGGGGCAGGACTGAAGCTTTCTTT.

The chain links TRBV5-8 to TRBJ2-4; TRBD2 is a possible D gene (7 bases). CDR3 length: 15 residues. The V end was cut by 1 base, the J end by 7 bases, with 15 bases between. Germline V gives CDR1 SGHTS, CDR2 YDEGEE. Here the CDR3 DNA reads TGTGCCAGCAGCTTGAACTTGGGGGGGCTTAACATTCAGTACTTC. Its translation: CASSLNLGGLNIQYF.

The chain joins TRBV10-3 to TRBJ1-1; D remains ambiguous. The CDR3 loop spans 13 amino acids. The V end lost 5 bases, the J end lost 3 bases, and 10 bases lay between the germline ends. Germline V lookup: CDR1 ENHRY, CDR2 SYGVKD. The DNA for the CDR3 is TGTGCCATCAGTCCCGGGAGCGACACTGAAGCTTTCTTT. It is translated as CAISPGSDTEAFF.

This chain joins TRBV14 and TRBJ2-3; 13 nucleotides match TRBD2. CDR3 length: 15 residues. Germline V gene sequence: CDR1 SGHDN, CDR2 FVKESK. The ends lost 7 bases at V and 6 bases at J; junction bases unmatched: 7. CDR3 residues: CASNPLAGGADTQYF. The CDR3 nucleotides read TGTGCCAGCAACCCACTAGCGGGGGGGGCTGATACGCAGTATTTT.

The CDR3 DNA follows: TGTGCCAGCAGAGGGACTAGCACAGATACGCAGTATTTT. Translated, it gives CASRGTSTDTQYF. The J gene is TRBJ2-3, the V gene TRBV12-3 or TRBV12-4; a weak D match, TRBD2 (6 bases). Trimming shortened V by 6 bases and J by 0 bases, and 7 bases separated the two germline ends. CDR3 size: 13 residues.

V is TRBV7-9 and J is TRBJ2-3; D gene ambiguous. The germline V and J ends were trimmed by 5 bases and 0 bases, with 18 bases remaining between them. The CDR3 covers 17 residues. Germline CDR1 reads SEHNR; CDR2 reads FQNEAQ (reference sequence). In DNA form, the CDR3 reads TGTGCCAGCAGCCCCAAACGGCAGTTGACTAGCACAGATACGCAGTATTTT. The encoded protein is CASSPKRQLTSTDTQYF.

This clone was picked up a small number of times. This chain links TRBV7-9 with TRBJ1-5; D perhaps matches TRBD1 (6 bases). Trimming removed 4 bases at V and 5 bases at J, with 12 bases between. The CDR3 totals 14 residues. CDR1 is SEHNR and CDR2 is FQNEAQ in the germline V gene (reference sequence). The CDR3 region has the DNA TGTGCCAGCAGCTCCCGGGACACTGATCAGCCCCAGCATTTT. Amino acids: CASSSRDTDQPQHF.

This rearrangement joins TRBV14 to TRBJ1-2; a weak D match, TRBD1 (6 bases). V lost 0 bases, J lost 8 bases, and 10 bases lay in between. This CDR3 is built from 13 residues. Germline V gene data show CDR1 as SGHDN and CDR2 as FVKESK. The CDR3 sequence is CASSQDPRGGYTF. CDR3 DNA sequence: TGTGCCAGCAGCCAAGATCCCAGGGGCGGCTACACCTTC.

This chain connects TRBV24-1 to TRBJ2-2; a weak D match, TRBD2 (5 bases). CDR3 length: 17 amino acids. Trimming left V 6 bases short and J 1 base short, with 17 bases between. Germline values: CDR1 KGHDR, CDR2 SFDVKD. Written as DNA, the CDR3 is TGTGCCACCAGTTCAAAGAGGGTCCAACAGAACACCGGGGAGCTGTTTTTT. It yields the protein CATSSKRVQQNTGELFF.